The 30 T cell receptor beta chains reported below all come from one sample, sequenced in a study of regulatory T cells in long-lasting Graves disease (dated by TCRdb to the early 2020s). Explained via the paper, the time point label denotes: newly diagnosed GD, antithyroid drugs for less than 3 months. RNA was extracted from PBMCs in TRIzol for both TCR sequencing and RNA sequencing. Receptor libraries were prepared by multiplex PCR. This sample was sequenced with an Illumina HiSeq 4000. CDR3 regions were amplified by Arm-PCR with iRepertoire HTBI primers to construct TCR beta libraries. TCRdb ran its own pipeline on the public reads, namely fastp trimming at Q25 and MiXCR clone calling, and kept in-frame beta chains. Identical CDR3 protein sequences are pooled into one entry, listed with their most common genes and DNA. The sample includes approximately 480,000 distinct CDR3 sequences, with about a sixth observed a single time. The ten largest clones capture 12% of the sample.

In addition, the sample was reused for a study of T cells in Graves' hyperthyroidism and ophthalmopathy.

The sequenced sample was peripheral blood mononuclear cells (PBMCs), obtained at new diagnosis, from a patient treated with antithyroid drugs. Source of these receptors: a man aged 40-55 years with Graves disease. Donor details come from another sample of the same person, matched by shared clones.

This clonotype occurred many times. This rearrangement joins TRBV5-1 to TRBJ1-4; 9 positions match TRBD1. CDR1 and CDR2 from the germline V gene are SGHRS and YFSETQ. This CDR3 has 15 residues. V lost 2 bases, J lost 5 bases, and 4 bases stayed unmatched. CDR3 DNA: TGCGCCAGCAGCTTTTCCGGGACAGGGAATGAAAAACTGTTTTTT. Translating it yields CASSFSGTGNEKLFF.

This clonotype was picked up many times. The chain couples TRBV5-1 to TRBJ2-1, with D possibly TRBD2 on 6 matching bases. The V and J ends lost 4 bases and 8 bases respectively, with 19 bases between them. CDR3 length equals 15 residues. Germline CDR1 reads SGHRS; CDR2 reads YFSETQ. CDR3: CASSILAHLRDEQFF. The CDR3 nucleotides are TGCGCCAGCAGCATTCTAGCGCACCTGAGGGATGAGCAGTTCTTC.

The table lists this clonotype with many counts. V and J are TRBV11-2 and TRBJ2-7, with 9 bases aligning to TRBD1. Germline lookup yields CDR1 SGHAT and CDR2 FQNNGV. There are 14 residues in the CDR3. J was trimmed by 9 bases and V by 5 bases; bases with no gene match: 11. The CDR3 here is CASSLRDRVGVQYF. CDR3 bases: TGTGCCAGCAGCCTCCGGGACAGGGTCGGGGTGCAGTACTTC. The complete variable domain, with remaining parts taken from reference TRBV11-2 and TRBJ2-7, reads EAGVAQSPRYKIIEKRQSVAFWCNPISGHATLYWYQQILGQGPKLLIQFQNNGVVDDSQLPKDRFSAERLKGVDSTLKIQPAKLEDSAVYLCASSLRDRVGVQYFGPGTRLTVT.

The chain carries TRBV7-9 and TRBJ2-5, with TRBD2 matching 10 bases. CDR3 length: 17 amino acids. CDR1 SEHNR and CDR2 FQNEAQ come from the germline V gene (reference sequence). Trimming removed 4 bases from V and 4 bases from J; junction bases left unmatched: 12. CDR3 loop: CASSSPQREGLRETQYF. The CDR3 DNA follows: TGTGCCAGCAGCTCCCCACAGCGGGAGGGCTTGAGAGAGACCCAGTACTTC.

This clonotype has ten or more counts. V is TRBV18 and J is TRBJ2-3, with D unclear. The V gene lost 1 base and the J gene lost 4 bases, with 9 bases spanning the gap. The germline gives CDR1 KGHSH, CDR2 LQKENI. There are 14 residues in the CDR3. The CDR3 spells CASSPRTEADTQYF. In DNA, the CDR3 is TGTGCCAGCTCACCACGGACCGAAGCAGATACGCAGTATTTT.

In its sample, this clonotype was seen a few times. The rearrangement uses TRBV20-1 and TRBJ1-5; 10 bases map to TRBD1. The CDR3 sequence is 13 residues long. CDR1 is DFQATT and CDR2 is SNEGSKA in the germline V gene (reference sequence). Trimming cost V 5 bases and J 5 bases; bases outside gene matches: 3. The CDR3, as DNA: TGCAGTGCTGGACAGGGGGTCGATCAGCCCCAGCATTTT. Translating gives CSAGQGVDQPQHF.

This clonotype occurred a few times. This chain uses TRBV4-1 with TRBJ2-7, with D unclear. The CDR3 has 15 residues. Per the germline V gene, CDR1 is MGHRA and CDR2 is YSYEKL. Trimming removed 0 bases at V and 2 bases at J, with 11 bases between. The DNA for the CDR3 is TGCGCCAGCAGCCAAGATTCTGTCAGCGCCTACGAGCAGTACTTC. As protein: CASSQDSVSAYEQYF.

A few counts support this clonotype. The V and J genes are TRBV28 and TRBJ1-6; the match to TRBD1 covers 7 bases. V lost 3 bases and J lost 9; bases outside the gene matches: 14. The CDR3 sequence is 17 residues long. Germline lookup yields CDR1 MDHEN and CDR2 SYDVKM. The CDR3 DNA reads TGTGCCAGCAGTTTGAGGGGGCGCAGAAAAGTTTCTTCACCCCTCCACTTT. Translation: CASSLRGRRKVSSPLHF.

This clonotype was seen at least ten times. The chain joins TRBV12-3 or TRBV12-4 to TRBJ1-2; 7 nucleotides agree with TRBD1. The CDR3 loop spans 14 amino acids. Germline trimming cut 7 bases from V and 2 bases from J; bases unmatched to any gene: 7. This chain's CDR3 is CASNQGGKNYGYTF. As DNA, the CDR3 is TGTGCCAGCAATCAGGGGGGGAAGAACTATGGCTACACCTTC.

This clonotype was seen more than once but under ten times. The V gene is TRBV2, the J gene TRBJ1-1; D is uncertain. V lost 6 bases, J lost 1 base, and 15 bases lay in between. The germline V gene encodes CDR1 SNHLY and CDR2 FYNNEI. The CDR3 loop spans 15 amino acids. CDR3 sequence reads: CASRDWTGGNTEAFF. DNA of the CDR3: TGTGCCAGCAGAGATTGGACGGGTGGGAACACTGAAGCTTTCTTT.

The table lists this clonotype with many counts. This chain connects TRBV11-2 to TRBJ2-7; 8 bases line up with TRBD1. Per germline, CDR1 SGHAT and CDR2 FQNNGV. The length of the CDR3 is 14 residues. With V trimmed by 6 bases and J by 2 bases, 6 bases remained unmatched. The CDR3 bases are TGTGCCAGCAGAGCGACAGGGGAAGCCTACGAGCAGTACTTC. As protein: CASRATGEAYEQYF.

V gene TRBV27 combines with J gene TRBJ2-7; no clear D gene. With 2 bases removed from V and 3 bases from J, the gap between germline ends came to 14 bases. This CDR3 is 15 amino acids long. Germline V gives CDR1 MNHEY, CDR2 SMNVEV (reference sequence). CDR3 sequence: CASSLGTAPNYEQYF. CDR3 bases: TGTGCCAGCAGTTTAGGTACGGCACCCAACTACGAGCAGTACTTC.

This clonotype was recorded many times. This chain joins TRBV2 and TRBJ2-2, with D tentatively TRBD2 (6 bases). This CDR3 is 13 amino acids long. Trimming shortened V by 8 bases and J by 3 bases, and 10 bases separated the two germline ends. CDR1 and CDR2 from the germline V gene are SNHLY and FYNNEI. The CDR3 region is CASSAGYTGELFF. The CDR3 nucleotides read TGTGCCAGCTCGGCGGGATACACCGGGGAGCTGTTTTTT.

Only a few counts were recorded for this clonotype. The chain couples TRBV19 to TRBJ1-5, with D hard to call. Germline assignment: CDR1 LNHDA and CDR2 SQIVND (reference sequence). The germline V and J ends were trimmed by 0 bases and 5 bases, with 5 bases remaining between them. This CDR3 is 13 amino acids long. CDR3 nucleotides: TGTGCCAGTAGTATAGACGGCGATCAGCCCCAGCATTTT. Residues: CASSIDGDQPQHF.

This clonotype occurred many times. The chain is built from TRBV20-1 and TRBJ1-1; D is unresolved. Trimming took off 0 bases at V and 4 bases at J, with 12 bases between the two ends. Germline V lookup: CDR1 DFQATT, CDR2 SNEGSKA (reference sequence). CDR3 length equals 14 residues. This CDR3 is CSARDLGVGTEAFF. The CDR3 DNA sequence: TGCAGTGCTAGAGATCTAGGAGTGGGCACTGAAGCTTTCTTT.

This clonotype was recorded a few times. The rearrangement links TRBV4-1 to TRBJ2-3, with D maybe TRBD2 (6 bases). This CDR3 is built from 14 residues. V was shortened by 0 bases and J by 10 bases, with 14 bases between the two germline ends. CDR1 MGHRA and CDR2 YSYEKL come from the germline V gene. The CDR3 sequence: CASSQDRLGPAQYF. CDR3 coding DNA: TGCGCCAGCAGCCAAGATCGACTAGGGCCTGCGCAGTATTTT.

This clonotype has more than one count but fewer than ten. At one end the junction does not follow the germline gene, possibly because of a read error. The V call is TRBV27, the J call TRBJ2-1; maybe TRBD2 (6 bases). Looked up from germline, CDR1 is MNHEY and CDR2 is SMNVEV (reference sequence). The CDR3 is 15 residues long. CDR3: CASSFGGVSYNEQLF. CDR3 sequence (DNA): TGTGCCAGCAGTTTCGGGGGAGTTTCGTACAATGAGCAGCTCTTC.

The table lists this clonotype with many counts. The chain recombines TRBV11-3 with TRBJ2-7, with 8 positions matching TRBD2. Per the germline V gene, CDR1 is SGHNT and CDR2 is YENEEA. V shed 4 bases, J shed 5 bases, and the junction held 16 bases outside the gene matches. CDR3 length: 17 amino acids. CDR3 region: CASSSTGLGRALDEQYF. The CDR3 DNA reads as TGTGCCAGCAGCTCTACAGGGCTCGGGAGGGCCTTGGACGAGCAGTACTTC.

The chain carries TRBV11-2 and TRBJ2-1, with a possible D match to TRBD2 (7 bases). Germline-derived CDR1 and CDR2 are SGHAT and FQNNGV. The CDR3 has 18 amino acids. V was cut by 2 bases and J by 5 bases, with 22 bases left in between. The CDR3 sequence: CASSLRERGRAVNNEQFF. DNA for the CDR3: TGTGCCAGCAGCTTAAGGGAAAGGGGGAGGGCCGTAAACAATGAGCAGTTCTTC.

J is TRBJ2-5 and V is TRBV27, with 9 bases identical to TRBD2. CDR1 is MNHEY and CDR2 is SMNVEV in the germline V gene (reference sequence). Trimming removed 6 bases from V and 3 bases from J; junction bases left unmatched: 8. The CDR3 loop spans 15 amino acids. In DNA, the CDR3 is TGTGCCAGCAGACCTTTAGCGGGAGTGGAAGAGACCCAGTACTTC. Protein sequence: CASRPLAGVEETQYF.

The V and J genes are TRBV5-1 and TRBJ2-2; 9 nucleotides line up with TRBD1. V trimming: 4 bases; J trimming: 1 base; junction bases outside the gene matches: 5. In germline, CDR1 is SGHRS, CDR2 YFSETQ. The CDR3 is 16 residues long. The CDR3 DNA reads as TGCGCCAGCAGCCCGTGGGGACAGGGGAACACCGGGGAGCTGTTTTTT. Translating gives CASSPWGQGNTGELFF.

The gene calls are TRBV4-1 and TRBJ1-1; D may be TRBD1 (5 bases). The CDR3 extends over 14 amino acids. CDR1 and CDR2 (germline): MGHRA, YSYEKL. V was cut by 7 bases and J by 3 bases, with 15 bases left in between. CDR3 residues: CASKAPGDYTEAFF. The CDR3 DNA reads TGCGCCAGCAAGGCCCCCGGGGACTACACTGAAGCTTTCTTT.

This clonotype has at least ten counts. This sequence joins TRBV6-1 and TRBJ1-4; perhaps TRBD1 as D (5 bases). The CDR3 length is 14 residues. The V end was cut by 10 bases, the J end by 0 bases, with 12 bases between. Germline V lookup: CDR1 MNHNS, CDR2 SASEGT. CDR3 DNA sequence: TGTGCCACCAACGGGGGGTCAACTAATGAAAAACTGTTTTTT. Encoded protein: CATNGGSTNEKLFF.

The gene calls are TRBV2 and TRBJ2-5, with TRBD2 matching 7 bases. The germline gives CDR1 SNHLY, CDR2 FYNNEI. Losses at the gene ends were 2 bases for V and 1 base for J; bases not matched to a gene: 7. The CDR3 covers 16 residues. The CDR3 is CASSELAEPTQETQYF. The CDR3 coding sequence is TGTGCCAGCAGTGAACTAGCGGAACCGACCCAAGAGACCCAGTACTTC.

This clonotype was seen more than once but under ten times. The chain couples TRBV28 to TRBJ2-7; D gene uncertain. The CDR3 contains 14 residues. Germline lookup yields CDR1 MDHEN and CDR2 SYDVKM. Trimming cost V 7 bases and J 3 bases, with 16 bases left between them. The CDR3 loop reads CASTIGAAFYEQYF. The CDR3 region has the DNA TGTGCCAGCACCATTGGCGCAGCCTTCTACGAGCAGTACTTC.

The chain is built from TRBV20-1 and TRBJ2-5; no clear D. This CDR3 region has 10 residues. CDR1 DFQATT and CDR2 SNEGSKA come from the germline V gene (reference sequence). Between the trimmed V and J ends, which lost 7 bases and 5 bases, there was a span of 8 bases. Written as DNA, the CDR3 is TGCAGTGTCTTACGGGAGACCCAGTACTTC. Protein product: CSVLRETQYF.

This clonotype was detected ten times or more. V gene TRBV28 combines with J gene TRBJ1-2; D is possibly TRBD1 (5 bases). The V and J ends lost 5 bases and 8 bases respectively, with 15 bases between them. This CDR3 region has 13 residues. Germline CDR1 is MDHEN and CDR2 is SYDVKM. The CDR3 spells CASSPGGPGGYTF. The CDR3 nucleotides read TGTGCCAGCAGTCCCGGAGGCCCAGGGGGCTACACCTTC.

V usage is TRBV28 and J usage is TRBJ2-1; D uncertain. This CDR3 has 13 amino acids. The V gene's germline CDR1 is MDHEN and CDR2 SYDVKM. V lost 8 bases to trimming and J lost 3 bases, with 11 bases between them. The CDR3 spells CASRGSLYNEQFF. The CDR3 DNA reads TGTGCCAGCCGAGGTTCTCTCTACAATGAGCAGTTCTTC.

The rearrangement links TRBV5-1 to TRBJ2-2, with D uncertain. The germline CDR1 and CDR2 sequences are SGHRS and YFSETQ. This CDR3 contains 14 residues. Trimming removed 7 bases from V and 4 bases from J, with 14 bases in between. For the CDR3, the DNA is TGCGCCAGCGGATGGGGAAGGGCCACCGGGGAGCTGTTTTTT. Its protein product is CASGWGRATGELFF.

This clonotype was detected many times. Germline is not matched at one junction end, which may reflect a read error. The CDR3 DNA is TGTGCCAGCAGCTTAGGGGGGACTATCCCCAATTTT. It is translated as CASSLGGTIPNF. V is TRBV7-9 and J is TRBJ2-3; 7 bases line up with TRBD2. This CDR3 region has 12 residues. Germline V gene data show CDR1 as SEHNR and CDR2 as FQNEAQ (reference sequence). The variable domain in full, completed from reference TRBV7-9 and TRBJ2-3, reads DTGVSQNPRHKITKRGQNVTFRCDPISEHNRLYWYRQTLGQGPEFLTYFQNEAQLEKSRLLSDRFSAERPKGSFSTLEIQRTEQGDSAMYLCASSLGGTIPNFGPGTRLTVL.